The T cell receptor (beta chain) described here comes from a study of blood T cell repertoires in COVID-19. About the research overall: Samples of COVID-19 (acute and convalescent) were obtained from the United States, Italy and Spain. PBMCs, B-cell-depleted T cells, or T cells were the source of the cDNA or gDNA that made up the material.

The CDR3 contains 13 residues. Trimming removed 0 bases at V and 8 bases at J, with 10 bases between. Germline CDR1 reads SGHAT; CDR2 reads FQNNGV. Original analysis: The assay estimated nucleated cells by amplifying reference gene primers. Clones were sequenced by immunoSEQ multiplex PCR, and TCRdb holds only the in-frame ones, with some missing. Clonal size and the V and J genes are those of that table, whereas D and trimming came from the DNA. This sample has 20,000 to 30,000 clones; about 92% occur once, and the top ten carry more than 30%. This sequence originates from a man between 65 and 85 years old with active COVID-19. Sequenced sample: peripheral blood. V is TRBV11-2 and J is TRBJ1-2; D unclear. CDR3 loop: CASSLETGMGYTF. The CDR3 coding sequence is TGTGCCAGCAGCTTAGAAACCGGGATGGGCTACACCTTC.